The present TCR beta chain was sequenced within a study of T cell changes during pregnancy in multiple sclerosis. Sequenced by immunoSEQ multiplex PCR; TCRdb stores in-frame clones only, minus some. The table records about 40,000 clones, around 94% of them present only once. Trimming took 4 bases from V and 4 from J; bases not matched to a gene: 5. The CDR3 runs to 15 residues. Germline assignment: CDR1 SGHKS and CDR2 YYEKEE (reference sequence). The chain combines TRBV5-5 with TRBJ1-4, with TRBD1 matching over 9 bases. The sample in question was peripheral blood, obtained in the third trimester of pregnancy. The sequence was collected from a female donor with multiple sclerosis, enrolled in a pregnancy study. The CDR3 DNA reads TGTGCCAGCAGCCCTGGGACAGGGAATAATGAAAAACTGTTTTTT. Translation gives CASSPGTGNNEKLFF.